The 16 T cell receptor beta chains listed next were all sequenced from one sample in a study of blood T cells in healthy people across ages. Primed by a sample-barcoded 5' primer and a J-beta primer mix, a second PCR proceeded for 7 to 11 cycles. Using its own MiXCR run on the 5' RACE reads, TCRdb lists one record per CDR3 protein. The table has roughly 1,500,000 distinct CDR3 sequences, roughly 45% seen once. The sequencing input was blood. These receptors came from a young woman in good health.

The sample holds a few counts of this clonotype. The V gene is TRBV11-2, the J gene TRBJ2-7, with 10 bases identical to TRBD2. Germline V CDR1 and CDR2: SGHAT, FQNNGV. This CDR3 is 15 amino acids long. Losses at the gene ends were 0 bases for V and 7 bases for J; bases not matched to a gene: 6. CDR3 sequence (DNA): TGTGCCAGCAGCTTAGATCCACTAGCGGGACTAGAGCAGTACTTC. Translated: CASSLDPLAGLEQYF.

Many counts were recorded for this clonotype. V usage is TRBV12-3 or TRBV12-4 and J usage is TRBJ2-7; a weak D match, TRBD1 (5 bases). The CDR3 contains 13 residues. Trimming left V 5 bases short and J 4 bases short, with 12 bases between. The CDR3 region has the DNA TGTGCCAGCAGTCCCAACGACAGATACGAGCAGTACTTC. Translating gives CASSPNDRYEQYF.

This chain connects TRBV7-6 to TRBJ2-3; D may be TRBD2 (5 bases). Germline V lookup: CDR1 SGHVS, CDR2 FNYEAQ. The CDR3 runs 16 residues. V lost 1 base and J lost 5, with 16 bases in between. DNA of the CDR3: TGTGCCAGCAGCTTAGAAGGCGGGTCAAAGCAAGATACGCAGTATTTT. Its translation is CASSLEGGSKQDTQYF.

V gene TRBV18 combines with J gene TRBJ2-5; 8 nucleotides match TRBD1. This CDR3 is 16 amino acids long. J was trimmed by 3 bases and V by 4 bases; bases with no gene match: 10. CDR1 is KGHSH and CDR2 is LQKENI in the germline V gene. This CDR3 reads CASSLPILTGEETQYF. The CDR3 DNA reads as TGTGCCAGCTCACTACCAATCCTGACAGGGGAAGAGACCCAGTACTTC. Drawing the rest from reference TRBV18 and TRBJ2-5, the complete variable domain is NAGVMQNPRHLVRRRGQEARLRCSPMKGHSHVYWYRQLPEEGLKFMVYLQKENIIDESGMPKERFSAEFPKEGPSILRIQQVVRGDSAAYFCASSLPILTGEETQYFGPGTRLLVL.

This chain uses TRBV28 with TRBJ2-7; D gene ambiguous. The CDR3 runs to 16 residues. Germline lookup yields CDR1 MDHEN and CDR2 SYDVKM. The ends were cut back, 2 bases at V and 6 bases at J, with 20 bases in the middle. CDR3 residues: CASSLIFTGGPLEQYF. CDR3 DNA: TGTGCCAGCAGTTTAATATTTACGGGCGGTCCTCTCGAGCAGTACTTC.

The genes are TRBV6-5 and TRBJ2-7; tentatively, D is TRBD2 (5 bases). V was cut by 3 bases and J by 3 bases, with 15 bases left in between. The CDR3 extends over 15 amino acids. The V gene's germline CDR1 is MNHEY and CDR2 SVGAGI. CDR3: CASSYSRLAGYEQYF. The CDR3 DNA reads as TGTGCCAGCAGTTATTCCCGCCTAGCAGGCTACGAGCAGTACTTC.

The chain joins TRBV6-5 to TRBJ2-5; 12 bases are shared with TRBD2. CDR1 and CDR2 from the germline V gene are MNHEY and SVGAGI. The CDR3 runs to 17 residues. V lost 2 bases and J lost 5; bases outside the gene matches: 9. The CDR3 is CASSYGLAGSTRETQYF. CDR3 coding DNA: TGTGCCAGCAGTTACGGACTAGCGGGGAGTACTCGGGAGACCCAGTACTTC.

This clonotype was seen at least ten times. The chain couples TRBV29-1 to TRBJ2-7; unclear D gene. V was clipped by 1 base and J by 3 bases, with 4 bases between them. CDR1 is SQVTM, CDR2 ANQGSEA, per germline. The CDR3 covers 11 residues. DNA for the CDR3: TGCAGCGTTGAAGGAAACTACGAGCAGTACTTC. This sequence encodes CSVEGNYEQYF.

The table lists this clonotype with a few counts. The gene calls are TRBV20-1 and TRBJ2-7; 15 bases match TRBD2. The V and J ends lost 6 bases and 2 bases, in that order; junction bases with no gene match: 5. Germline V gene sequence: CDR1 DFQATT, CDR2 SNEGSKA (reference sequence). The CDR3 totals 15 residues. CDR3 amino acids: CSAGTSGGPPYEQYF. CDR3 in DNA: TGCAGTGCCGGGACTAGCGGGGGGCCGCCCTACGAGCAGTACTTC.

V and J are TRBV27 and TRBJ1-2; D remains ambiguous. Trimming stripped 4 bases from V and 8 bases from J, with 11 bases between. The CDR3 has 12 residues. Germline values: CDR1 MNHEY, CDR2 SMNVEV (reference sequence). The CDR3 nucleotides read TGTGCCAGCAGTTGGGCAGGTGGGGGCTACACCTTC. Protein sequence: CASSWAGGGYTF.

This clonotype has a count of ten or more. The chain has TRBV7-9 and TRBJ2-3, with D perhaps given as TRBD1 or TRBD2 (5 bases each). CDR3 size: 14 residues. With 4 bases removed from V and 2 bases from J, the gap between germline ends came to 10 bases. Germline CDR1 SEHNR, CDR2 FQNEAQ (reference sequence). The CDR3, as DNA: TGTGCCAGCAGCTCCGGGACGAACACAGATACGCAGTATTTT. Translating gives CASSSGTNTDTQYF. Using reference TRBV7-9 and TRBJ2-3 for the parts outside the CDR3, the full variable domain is DTGVSQNPRHKITKRGQNVTFRCDPISEHNRLYWYRQTLGQGPEFLTYFQNEAQLEKSRLLSDRFSAERPKGSFSTLEIQRTEQGDSAMYLCASSSGTNTDTQYFGPGTRLTVL.

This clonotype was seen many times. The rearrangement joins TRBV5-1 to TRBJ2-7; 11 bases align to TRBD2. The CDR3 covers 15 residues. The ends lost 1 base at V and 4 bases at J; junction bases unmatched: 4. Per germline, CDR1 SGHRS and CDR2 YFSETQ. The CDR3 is CASSLSLAGGYEQYF. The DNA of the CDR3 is TGCGCCAGCAGCTTGAGCCTAGCGGGAGGATACGAGCAGTACTTC.

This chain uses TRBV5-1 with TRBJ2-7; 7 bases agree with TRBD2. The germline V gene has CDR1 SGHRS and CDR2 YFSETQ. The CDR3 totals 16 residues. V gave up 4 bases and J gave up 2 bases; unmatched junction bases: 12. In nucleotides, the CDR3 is TGCGCCAGCAGCAGGCATGCTAGCGGCCGTACCTACGAGCAGTACTTC. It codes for CASSRHASGRTYEQYF.

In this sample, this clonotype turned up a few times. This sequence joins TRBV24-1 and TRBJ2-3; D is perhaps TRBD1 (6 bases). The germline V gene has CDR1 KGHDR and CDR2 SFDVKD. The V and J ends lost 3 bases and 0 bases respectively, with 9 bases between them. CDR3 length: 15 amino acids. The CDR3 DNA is TGTGCCACCAGTGATGCAGGGGACAGCACAGATACGCAGTATTTT. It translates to CATSDAGDSTDTQYF.

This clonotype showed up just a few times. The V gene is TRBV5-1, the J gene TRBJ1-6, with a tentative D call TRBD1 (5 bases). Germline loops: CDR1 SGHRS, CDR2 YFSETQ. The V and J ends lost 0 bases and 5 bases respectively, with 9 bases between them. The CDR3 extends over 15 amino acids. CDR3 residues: CASSLEGRHNSPLHF. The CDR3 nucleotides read TGCGCCAGCAGCTTGGAGGGACGGCATAATTCACCCCTCCACTTT. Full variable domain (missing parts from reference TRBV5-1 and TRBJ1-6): KAGVTQTPRYLIKTRGQQVTLSCSPISGHRSVSWYQQTPGQGLQFLFEYFSETQRNKGNFPGRFSGRQFSNSRSEMNVSTLELGDSALYLCASSLEGRHNSPLHFGNGTRLTVT.

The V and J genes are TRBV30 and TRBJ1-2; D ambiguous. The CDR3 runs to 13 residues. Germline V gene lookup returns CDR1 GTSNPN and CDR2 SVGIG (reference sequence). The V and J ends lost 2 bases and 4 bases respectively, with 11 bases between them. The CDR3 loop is CAWSLRPGYGYTF. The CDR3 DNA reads TGTGCCTGGAGTTTACGCCCCGGCTATGGCTACACCTTC.